This T cell receptor (beta chain) was recovered during a study of somatic mutations in cytotoxic T cells in rheumatoid arthritis (TCRdb year 2017). A note on the overall study: Peripheral blood (around 29 ml EDTA) was collected from patients immediately after diagnosis and before any treatment began. Some T-cell populations stained with V beta antibodies were sorted by flow on a FACSAria II or Sony SH800 to nearly 100% purity, with sorted V beta1+ cells additionally subjected to TCRB sequencing. To characterize clonality, the study used TCRB deep sequencing while asking whether somatic mutations are carried by expanded CD8+ T-cell clones in newly diagnosed, untreated rheumatoid arthritis. TCRB deep sequencing covered roughly 60 patients with rheumatoid arthritis along with about 20 healthy controls. Patients and controls did not essentially differ in median age, which was nearly identical between the groups.

Turning to this clone: Its antigen is still unknown. Nothing much larger sits one base from this clone, and base qualities are not available. In the same sample, other DNA sequences code for this CDR3.

V and J are truncated by 1 base and 7 bases respectively, leaving an intervening sequence of 5 bases. From cysteine to phenylalanine, the CDR3 is 12 amino acids long. The DNA shown is the 36-base CDR3, in frame from base 1. CDR1 and CDR2 (SEHNR, FQNEAQ) derive from the germline V gene (reference sequence). The immunoSEQ assay was applied to genomic DNA for TCRB CDR3 sequencing. The published analysis was carried out like this. Patient CD8+ clones larger than 1% were compared against published virus-specific TCRB sequences, and only a few matched. The analyses included only productive TCRB rearrangements. Clonality was calculated as a Shannon entropy-based productive clonality index, and a clone was defined by a unique TCRB CDR3 sequence. To calculate repertoire overlap between two samples, the template counts of each clone were considered relative to each sample's total templates. A correlation with a Spearman r of 0.55 to 0.75 was found between V-gene usage by flow cytometry and V-gene usage by TCRB sequencing. TCRdb re-hosts the immuneACCESS table, in-frame sequences only. Its copies lack some clones; in the studies checked, an unresolved V gene accounts for under half of them, and the cause for the rest is not known. From that table come the V and J calls and clone size; the DNA was used to work out D and trimming. The sample profile shows around 21,000 clones; about 83% of them were found once. The ten largest clones represent around 11% of the sample.

Broad study findings and their caveats: In about an eighth of the roughly 65 patients, more than 20% of CD8+ cells belonged to the largest CD8+ clone, while several identical CD8+ TCRB sequences were shared between blood and synovial fluid. An increase of CD8+ clonality with age was seen in patients (Spearman r ≈ 0.49) but not in healthy controls. The slight underrepresentation of TRBV07 in patients was not corrected for multiple comparisons. The expanded CD8+ clones had unknown antigen targets, and not appearing in virus-specific databases did not rule out that they were virus-specific. There was no significant difference in CD8+ T-cell clonality between rheumatoid arthritis patients and age-matched healthy controls.

On an AutoMACS, CD4+ and CD8+ cells were isolated via positive magnetic bead selection, and their purity was verified by flow cytometry. Clonal expansions were first screened by flow cytometry with a TCR V beta antibody panel, then characterized by TCRB deep sequencing of sorted CD8+ fractions. Peripheral blood mononuclear cells were obtained using density gradient separation with Ficoll-Paque PLUS. Nucleospin Tissue or Tissue XS kits were used to extract DNA from CD4-enriched, CD8-enriched or PBMC samples, and a Qubit 2.0 fluorometer was used for quantification. Sequencing was done on a sample of CD8+ T cells sorted from blood. The clonotype was recovered from an adult with rheumatoid arthritis. In this chain, TRBV7-9 is recombined with TRBJ1-5; no D gene call is confident. The bases are TGTGCCAGCAGCTTAGGGGGACAGCCCCAGCATTTT. This encodes CASSLGGQPQHF.